Following are 29 T cell receptor beta chains from one sample sequenced in a study of T cells in Graves' hyperthyroidism and ophthalmopathy. Researchers took RNA transcripts and amplified the TCR beta CDR3 regions from them. When the TCR CDR3 underwent first-round RT-PCR, the HTBI primer set was used. MiXCR, applied by TCRdb to the multiplex PCR reads, yields one record per CDR3 protein. The table lists roughly 500,000 distinct CDR3 sequences, 35% to 55% of them singletons. Sequenced input: peripheral blood or thyroid tissue (not recorded which). The receptors stem from an adult woman with Graves' disease, either hyperthyroidism or ophthalmopathy (not recorded which).

As concerns this clonotype: Just one base apart from a much larger clone, this may be a read error. V is TRBV6-1 and J is TRBJ1-1, with a weak D call TRBD1 (6 bases). Germline lookup yields CDR1 MNHNS and CDR2 SASEGT. V gave up 11 bases and J gave up 6 bases, with 19 bases separating them. The CDR3 length is 13 residues. The CDR3 sequence: CAGVGRGPAEAFF. DNA of the CDR3: TGTGCCGGAGTGGGCAGGGGTCCCGCTGAAGCTTTCTTT.

Here the CDR3 DNA reads TGCAGCGTTGGGAGCATGGGCAGGGGACAGGGATACGGCTACACCTTC. As protein: CSVGSMGRGQGYGYTF. The V and J genes are TRBV29-1 and TRBJ1-2; 9 positions match TRBD1. The ends lost 4 bases at V and 8 bases at J; junction bases unmatched: 17. The CDR3 runs to 16 residues. The germline V gene encodes CDR1 SQVTM and CDR2 ANQGSEA.

The chain couples TRBV9 to TRBJ1-3, with no clear D. Germline assignment: CDR1 SGDLS and CDR2 YYNGEE. CDR3 size: 13 residues. Trimming took 9 bases from V and 2 from J, leaving 12 bases between them. CDR3: CATGGGPGNTIYF. The DNA for the CDR3 is TGTGCCACCGGAGGAGGACCTGGAAACACCATATATTTT. Complete variable domain (other parts from reference TRBV9 and TRBJ1-3): DSGVTQTPKHLITATGQRVTLRCSPRSGDLSVYWYQQSLDQGLQFLIQYYNGEERAKGNILERFSAQQFPDLHSELNLSSLELGDSALYFCATGGGPGNTIYFGEGSWLTVV.

The J gene is TRBJ2-5, the V gene TRBV10-3; 12 nucleotides match TRBD2. Germline CDR1 reads ENHRY; CDR2 reads SYGVKD. Trimming took 7 bases from V and 5 from J; bases not matched to a gene: 14. This CDR3 contains 17 residues. DNA for the CDR3: TGTGCCATCACTGTTGTGGCTAGCGGGAGGGCGGGTGAGACCCAGTACTTC. Its protein product is CAITVVASGRAGETQYF.

This clonotype was detected a few times. This chain uses TRBV10-3 with TRBJ2-1, with 7 positions matching TRBD2. This CDR3 region has 16 residues. CDR1 and CDR2 (germline): ENHRY, SYGVKD. V lost 10 bases and J lost 0; bases outside the gene matches: 12. The CDR3 loop reads CATKPREVSSYNEQFF. CDR3 sequence (DNA): TGTGCCACAAAGCCACGGGAGGTTAGCTCCTACAATGAGCAGTTCTTC.

The chain recombines TRBV5-1 with TRBJ2-7; tentative D call: TRBD1 (6 bases). With 6 bases removed from V and 5 bases from J, the gap between germline ends came to 30 bases. Germline CDR1 SGHRS, CDR2 YFSETQ. CDR3 size: 18 residues. The CDR3 DNA reads as TGCGCCAGCACTAAACTCCCCCGTGAGGGGGAATACACGGACGAGCAGTACTTC. Translated: CASTKLPREGEYTDEQYF.

The chain uses TRBV20-1 and TRBJ2-1; D might be TRBD2 (6 bases). Germline CDR1 reads DFQATT; CDR2 reads SNEGSKA (reference sequence). The CDR3 runs 16 residues. V gave up 3 bases and J gave up 0 bases, with 15 bases separating them. The CDR3 loop is CSARPGEHSSYNEQFF. The DNA of the CDR3 is TGCAGTGCTAGGCCGGGGGAACACAGCTCCTACAATGAGCAGTTCTTC.

The chain is built from TRBV20-1 and TRBJ2-5; 7 nucleotides match TRBD1. The CDR3 has 15 amino acids. Germline assignment: CDR1 DFQATT and CDR2 SNEGSKA (reference sequence). With V trimmed by 7 bases and J by 7 bases, 18 bases remained unmatched. The CDR3 DNA reads as TGCAGTGACCCGACAGGGTTTTCTAGGTTAGGGACCCAGTACTTC. Encoded protein: CSDPTGFSRLGTQYF.

This clonotype came up many times. V gene TRBV2 combines with J gene TRBJ1-5, with D uncertain. Germline CDR1 reads SNHLY; CDR2 reads FYNNEI. Trimming removed 4 bases at V and 3 bases at J, with 13 bases between. The CDR3 extends over 15 amino acids. Here the CDR3 reads CASSGGRTFNQPQHF. The CDR3 region has the DNA TGTGCCAGCAGTGGGGGTCGGACCTTCAATCAGCCCCAGCATTTT.

This clonotype was detected ten times or more. The chain couples TRBV7-9 to TRBJ1-1, with a possible D match to TRBD1 (5 bases). Germline CDR1 is SEHNR and CDR2 is FQNEAQ (reference sequence). V lost 5 bases, J lost 1 base, and 14 bases lay in between. The CDR3 runs 15 residues. CDR3 coding DNA: TGTGCCAGCAGCACCCGGGACCCCCAGAACACTGAAGCTTTCTTT. Its translation is CASSTRDPQNTEAFF.

Many counts were recorded for this clonotype. The V and J genes are TRBV27 and TRBJ1-1, with no clear D. The V gene lost 2 bases and the J gene lost 5 bases, with 12 bases spanning the gap. The CDR3 extends over 14 amino acids. From germline, CDR1 is MNHEY and CDR2 SMNVEV (reference sequence). CDR3 nucleotides: TGTGCCAGCAGTTTAGATGGCGGGCCGACTGAAGCTTTCTTT. It translates to CASSLDGGPTEAFF.

In this sample, this clonotype turned up many times. At one boundary the junction diverges from the germline segment, which might be a read error. V and J are TRBV2 and TRBJ1-6; D call uncertain. The germline CDR1 and CDR2 sequences are SNHLY and FYNNEI. This CDR3 region has 13 residues. The CDR3 nucleotides read TGTGCCAGCAAACCCGCTTATAGTTCACCCCTCCACTTT. This gives the protein CASKPAYSSPLHF.

The table lists this clonotype with a few counts. J is TRBJ2-5 and V is TRBV24-1; D ambiguous. The germline CDR1 and CDR2 sequences are KGHDR and SFDVKD. V dropped 4 bases and J dropped 7 bases, with 12 bases sitting between them. The CDR3 consists of 13 residues. The CDR3 sequence: CATSDRRVATQYF. The CDR3 DNA reads as TGTGCCACCAGTGACCGACGGGTGGCGACCCAGTACTTC.

V usage is TRBV27 and J usage is TRBJ2-7; unclear D gene. From germline, CDR1 is MNHEY and CDR2 SMNVEV (reference sequence). The CDR3 length is 15 residues. V lost 0 bases and J lost 2, with 11 bases in between. CDR3 in amino acids: CASSLSGLLTYEQYF. The CDR3 DNA reads as TGTGCCAGCAGTTTATCCGGATTGCTCACCTACGAGCAGTACTTC.

This clonotype was recorded at least ten times. The chain uses TRBV7-8 and TRBJ1-5; possible D gene TRBD1, 5 bases. This CDR3 has 19 amino acids. Trimming removed 5 bases from V and 3 bases from J, with 26 bases in between. Germline CDR1 SGHVS, CDR2 FQNEAQ. The chain's CDR3 is CASSPIVGYGLGLNQPQHF. In DNA form, the CDR3 reads TGTGCCAGCAGCCCTATTGTGGGATACGGACTGGGGCTCAATCAGCCCCAGCATTTT.

The chain combines TRBV29-1 with TRBJ2-3; perhaps TRBD2 as D (5 bases). The CDR3 is 15 residues long. V was cut by 6 bases and J by 1 base, with 17 bases left in between. The germline V gene has CDR1 SQVTM and CDR2 ANQGSEA. CDR3 protein: CSVLGRGQGTDTQYF. The CDR3 DNA reads TGCAGCGTCTTGGGCCGAGGGCAGGGCACAGATACGCAGTATTTT.

The J gene is TRBJ2-5, the V gene TRBV14; 8 bases align to TRBD1. Germline V lookup: CDR1 SGHDN, CDR2 FVKESK. This CDR3 has 15 amino acids. V shed 6 bases, J shed 5 bases, and the junction held 11 bases outside the gene matches. The CDR3 DNA is TGTGCCAGCAGTCTCCCCGGACAGGGCAGTGAGACCCAGTACTTC. Its protein is CASSLPGQGSETQYF.

This clonotype was counted at least ten times. The CDR3 sequence: CASSFRTGYTDTQYF. In nucleotides, the CDR3 is TGTGCCAGCAGCTTTAGGACAGGGTATACAGATACGCAGTATTTT. The rearrangement joins TRBV7-8 to TRBJ2-3; 8 bases fit TRBD1. The germline gives CDR1 SGHVS, CDR2 FQNEAQ. The length of the CDR3 is 15 residues. Germline trimming cut 3 bases from V and 3 bases from J; bases unmatched to any gene: 5.

This clonotype appeared a single time. The V call is TRBV7-2, the J call TRBJ2-7; D is ambiguous. With 0 bases removed from V and 2 bases from J, the gap between germline ends came to 11 bases. Germline V lookup: CDR1 SGHTA, CDR2 FQGNSA. This CDR3 is built from 15 residues. The CDR3 DNA is TGTGCCAGCAGCTTAGCGGTTGGAGTTGCCTACGAGCAGTACTTC. Residues: CASSLAVGVAYEQYF.

In its sample, this clonotype was seen many times. The junction departs from germline at one end; a sequencing error may be responsible. The chain couples TRBV5-1 to TRBJ1-1, with unresolved D. CDR1 is SGHRS, CDR2 YFSETQ, per germline. The CDR3 has 12 amino acids. In nucleotides, the CDR3 is TGTGCCAGCAGCTTCGGAAGGACGGAAGCTTTCTTT. Amino acid sequence: CASSFGRTEAFF. The variable domain in full, with the rest retrieved from reference TRBV5-1 and TRBJ1-1, is KAGVTQTPRYLIKTRGQQVTLSCSPISGHRSVSWYQQTPGQGLQFLFEYFSETQRNKGNFPGRFSGRQFSNSRSEMNVSTLELGDSALYLCASSFGRTEAFFGQGTRLTVV.

The V call is TRBV2, the J call TRBJ1-3, with 9 bases fitting TRBD1. Unmatched junction bases numbered 3, after V lost 6 bases and J lost 0 bases. The CDR3 spans 15 residues. CDR1 and CDR2 from the germline V gene are SNHLY and FYNNEI. The CDR3 sequence is CASSKGQGSGNTIYF. CDR3 sequence (DNA): TGTGCCAGCAGCAAGGGACAGGGCTCTGGAAACACCATATATTTT.

This clonotype has ten or more counts. This rearrangement joins TRBV4-2 to TRBJ2-1; D ambiguous. The germline V gene has CDR1 LGHNA and CDR2 YNFKEQ. The CDR3 loop spans 14 amino acids. The ends were cut back, 4 bases at V and 2 bases at J, with 9 bases in the middle. The CDR3 DNA reads TGTGCCAGCAGCCCAGTCGGAGCCTACAATGAGCAGTTCTTC. It translates to CASSPVGAYNEQFF.

This clonotype was picked up many times. The rearrangement joins TRBV4-1 to TRBJ1-4, with D possibly TRBD1 on 5 matching bases. This CDR3 spans 14 amino acids. Trimming shortened V by 4 bases and J by 4 bases, and 10 bases separated the two germline ends. Germline V gene lookup returns CDR1 MGHRA and CDR2 YSYEKL. The CDR3, as DNA: TGCGCCAGCAGCCGAACAGGTCTTAATGAAAAACTGTTTTTT. It codes for CASSRTGLNEKLFF.

J is TRBJ2-7 and V is TRBV7-2; D call uncertain. The ends were cut back, 5 bases at V and 4 bases at J, with 9 bases in the middle. The germline V gene has CDR1 SGHTA and CDR2 FQGNSA. This CDR3 spans 12 amino acids. CDR3 protein: CASSALAYEQYF. The CDR3 DNA reads TGTGCCAGCAGCGCCCTTGCATACGAGCAGTACTTC.

This clonotype appeared many times. The CDR3 reads CASSPYVQGSGGELFF. As DNA, the CDR3 is TGTGCCAGCAGCCCATACGTCCAGGGGAGTGGCGGGGAGCTGTTTTTT. The rearrangement links TRBV7-6 to TRBJ2-2; D possibly corresponds to TRBD1 (6 bases). CDR3 size: 16 residues. Trimming removed 5 bases at V and 7 bases at J, with 20 bases between. The germline V gene encodes CDR1 SGHVS and CDR2 FNYEAQ.

In its sample, this clonotype was seen a few times. The chain carries TRBV28 and TRBJ1-1; 8 bases are a match to TRBD1. Germline V gene lookup returns CDR1 MDHEN and CDR2 SYDVKM. The trim removed 6 bases at V and 6 bases at J, leaving 15 bases unmatched. CDR3 length equals 16 residues. The CDR3 region is CASRPTGGRGLAEAFF. DNA of the CDR3: TGTGCCAGCAGACCTACGGGGGGCAGGGGGCTCGCTGAAGCTTTCTTT.

This clonotype has ten or more counts. V usage is TRBV6-5 and J usage is TRBJ2-5; D perhaps matches TRBD1 (5 bases). The CDR3 is 14 amino acids. V was pared by 7 bases and J by 2 bases, with 14 bases between. Looked up from germline, CDR1 is MNHEY and CDR2 is SVGAGI. The CDR3 coding sequence is TGTGCCAGCAATCAGGGCCAACTTCAAGAGACCCAGTACTTC. The encoded protein is CASNQGQLQETQYF.

This chain uses TRBV10-3 with TRBJ1-1; D is unclear. Germline CDR1 reads ENHRY; CDR2 reads SYGVKD. The V end was cut by 10 bases, the J end by 0 bases, with 9 bases between. This CDR3 is 12 amino acids long. CDR3 residues: CATPKMNTEAFF. CDR3 sequence (DNA): TGTGCCACCCCGAAGATGAACACTGAAGCTTTCTTT.

This clonotype was recorded at least ten times. The DNA of the CDR3 is TGTGCCAGCAGCTTAGTTGGGAAAACCTACGAGCAGTACTTC. Protein product: CASSLVGKTYEQYF. The rearrangement uses TRBV7-2 and TRBJ2-7; no definite D call. Trimming shortened V by 1 base and J by 2 bases, and 9 bases separated the two germline ends. The germline V gene encodes CDR1 SGHTA and CDR2 FQGNSA. The CDR3 has 14 residues.